This T cell receptor (beta chain) was recorded in a study of spatial heterogeneity in lung cancer. By share, this clonotype ranks as medium-sized. Its antigen is currently unknown. TCRdb called the 5' RACE reads again in MiXCR, with one record for every CDR3 protein. The profile covers roughly 7,700 distinct CDR3 sequences, with approximately 12% appearing a single time and 11% taken by the ten largest. CDR1 and CDR2 from the germline V gene are SGDLS and YYNGEE. This CDR3 region has 16 residues. The V and J ends lost 3 bases and 5 bases, in that order; junction bases with no gene match: 6. The time point is: sample taken at primary tumor resection. There were 72 donors, all of them untreated patients with early-stage non-small cell lung cancer. Regarding the study as a whole: The number of expanded tumor alpha and beta chains correlated with mutation number.

The starting material was lung tumor tissue, obtained at surgery. The rearrangement joins TRBV9 to TRBJ2-7, with 15 bases identical to TRBD2. This sequence originates from a male donor with early-stage non-small cell lung cancer. The CDR3 reads CASSEGTSGRSHEQYF. The CDR3 coding sequence is TGTGCCAGCAGCGAGGGGACTAGCGGGAGGTCCCACGAGCAGTACTTC.